Each of the 2 T cell receptor beta chains below was sequenced from the same sample in a study of a mutant IDH1 vaccine in newly diagnosed glioma. Sequencing was performed with immunoSEQ multiplex PCR; in TCRdb, only in-frame clones are kept and a portion is missing. The profile shows 12,000 or so clones, more than 75% of them singletons. No antigen is known for these receptors. Time point: week 5, during vaccination. The vaccine gave 300 ug of a 20-mer mutant IDH1 peptide subcutaneously per dose. Sequenced material: PBMCs, taken from a glioma patient whose treatment included an IDH1 peptide vaccine. The receptors shown here come from a woman aged 40 to 50 with glioma. Some clones in this sample may be carry-over from other donors' samples.

The V call is TRBV5-6, the J call TRBJ2-6; D is ambiguous. CDR3 size: 15 residues. V was pared by 3 bases and J by 0 bases, with 7 bases between. CDR1 is SGHDT, CDR2 YYEEEE, per germline. The CDR3 DNA follows: TGTGCCAGCAGCTACCTCCTCTCTGGGGCCAACGTCCTGACTTTC. Protein product: CASSYLLSGANVLTF.

The chain links TRBV25-1 to TRBJ2-2; D perhaps matches TRBD2 (6 bases). Per germline, CDR1 MGHDK and CDR2 SYGVNS. The V and J ends lost 7 bases and 4 bases respectively, with 7 bases between them. This CDR3 contains 12 residues. The CDR3, as DNA: TGTGCCAGCATGGGGGGCACCGGGGAGCTGTTTTTT. Its protein is CASMGGTGELFF.